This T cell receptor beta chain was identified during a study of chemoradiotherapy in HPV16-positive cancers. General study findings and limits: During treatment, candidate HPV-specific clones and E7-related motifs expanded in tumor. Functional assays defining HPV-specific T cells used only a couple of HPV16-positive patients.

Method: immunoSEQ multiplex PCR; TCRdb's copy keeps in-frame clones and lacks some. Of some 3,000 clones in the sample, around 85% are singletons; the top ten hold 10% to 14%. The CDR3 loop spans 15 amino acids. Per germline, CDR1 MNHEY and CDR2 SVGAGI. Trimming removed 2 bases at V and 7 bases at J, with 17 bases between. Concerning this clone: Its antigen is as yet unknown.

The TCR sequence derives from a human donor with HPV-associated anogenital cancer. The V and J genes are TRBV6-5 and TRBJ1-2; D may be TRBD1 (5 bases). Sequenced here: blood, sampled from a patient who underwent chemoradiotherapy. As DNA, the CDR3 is TGTGCCAGCAGTTACGCTACAGTAAACGGGGCTGGCTACACCTTC. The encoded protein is CASSYATVNGAGYTF.